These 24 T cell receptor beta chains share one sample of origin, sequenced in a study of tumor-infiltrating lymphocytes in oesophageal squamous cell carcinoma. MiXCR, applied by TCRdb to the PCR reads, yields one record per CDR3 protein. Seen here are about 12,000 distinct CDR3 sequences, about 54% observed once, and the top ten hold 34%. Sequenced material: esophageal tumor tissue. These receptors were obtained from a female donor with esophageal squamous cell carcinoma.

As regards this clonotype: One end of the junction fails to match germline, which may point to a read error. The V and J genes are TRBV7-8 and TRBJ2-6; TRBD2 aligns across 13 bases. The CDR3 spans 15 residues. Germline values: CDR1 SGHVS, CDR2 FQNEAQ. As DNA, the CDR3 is TGTGCCAGCAGCCCAACTAGCGGGAGGGCCGACCAGGAGTACTTC. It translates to CASSPTSGRADQEYF.

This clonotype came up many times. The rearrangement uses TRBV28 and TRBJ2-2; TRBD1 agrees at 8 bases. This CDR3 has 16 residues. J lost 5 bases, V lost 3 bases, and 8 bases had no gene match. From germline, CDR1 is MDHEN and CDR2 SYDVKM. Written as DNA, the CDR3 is TGTGCCAGCAGTTTGGGTAGACAGGGGTGGACCGGGGAGCTGTTTTTT. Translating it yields CASSLGRQGWTGELFF.

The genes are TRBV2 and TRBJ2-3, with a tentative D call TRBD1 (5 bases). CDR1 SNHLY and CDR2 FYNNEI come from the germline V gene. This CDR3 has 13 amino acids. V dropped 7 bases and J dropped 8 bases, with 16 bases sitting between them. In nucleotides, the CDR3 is TGTGCCAGCAATACCGAGCTTGACAGTACGCAGTATTTT. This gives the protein CASNTELDSTQYF.

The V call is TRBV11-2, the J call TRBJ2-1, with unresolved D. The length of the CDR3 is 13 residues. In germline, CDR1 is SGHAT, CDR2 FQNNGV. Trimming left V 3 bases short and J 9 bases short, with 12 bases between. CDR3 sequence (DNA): TGTGCCAGCAGCTTGAGTCTGAGAGCTGAGCAGTTCTTC. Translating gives CASSLSLRAEQFF.

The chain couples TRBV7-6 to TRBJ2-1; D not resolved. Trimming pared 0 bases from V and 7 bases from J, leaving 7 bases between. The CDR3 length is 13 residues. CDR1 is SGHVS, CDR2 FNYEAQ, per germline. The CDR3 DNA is TGTGCCAGCAGCTTAGCCGACGGGAATGAGCAGTTCTTC. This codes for CASSLADGNEQFF. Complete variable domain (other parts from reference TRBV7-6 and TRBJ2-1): GAGVSQSPRYKVTKRGQDVALRCDPISGHVSLYWYRQALGQGPEFLTYFNYEAQQDKSGLPNDRFSAERPEGSISTLTIQRTEQRDSAMYRCASSLADGNEQFFGPGTRLTVL.

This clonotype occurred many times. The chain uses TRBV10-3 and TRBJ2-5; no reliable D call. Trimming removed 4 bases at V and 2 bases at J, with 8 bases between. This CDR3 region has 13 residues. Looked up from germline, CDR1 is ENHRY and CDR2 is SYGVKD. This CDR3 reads CAISARLQETQYF. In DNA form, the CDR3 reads TGTGCCATCAGTGCAAGGCTACAAGAGACCCAGTACTTC.

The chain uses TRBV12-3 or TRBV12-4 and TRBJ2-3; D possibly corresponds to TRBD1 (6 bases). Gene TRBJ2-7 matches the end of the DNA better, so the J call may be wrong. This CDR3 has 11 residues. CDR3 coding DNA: TGTGCCATCCAGCAGGGGTTCGAGCAGTACTTC. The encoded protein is CAIQQGFEQYF.

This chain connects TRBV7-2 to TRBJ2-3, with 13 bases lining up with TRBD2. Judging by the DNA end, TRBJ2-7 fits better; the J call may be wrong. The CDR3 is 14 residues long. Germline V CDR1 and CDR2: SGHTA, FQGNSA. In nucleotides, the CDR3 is TGTGCCAGCAGGGTTGGACTAGCGGGAGACGAGCAGTACTTC. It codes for CASRVGLAGDEQYF.

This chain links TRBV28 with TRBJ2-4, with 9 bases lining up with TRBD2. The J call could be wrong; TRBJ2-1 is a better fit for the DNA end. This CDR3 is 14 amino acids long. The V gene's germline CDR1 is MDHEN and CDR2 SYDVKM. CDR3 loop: CASSRSGSGDEQFF. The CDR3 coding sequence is TGTGCCAGCAGTCGTAGCGGGAGTGGGGATGAGCAGTTCTTC.

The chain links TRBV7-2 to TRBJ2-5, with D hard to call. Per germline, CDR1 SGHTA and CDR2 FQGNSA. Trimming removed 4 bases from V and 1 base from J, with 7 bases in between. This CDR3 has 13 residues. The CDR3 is CASSSRLQETQYF. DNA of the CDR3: TGTGCCAGCAGCTCACGACTCCAAGAGACCCAGTACTTC.

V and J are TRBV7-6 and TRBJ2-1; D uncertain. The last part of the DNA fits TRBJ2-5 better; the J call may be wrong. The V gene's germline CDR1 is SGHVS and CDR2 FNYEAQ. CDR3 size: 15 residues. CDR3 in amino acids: CASSSGPRKQETQYF. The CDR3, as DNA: TGTGCCAGCAGCTCAGGCCCGAGAAAACAAGAGACCCAGTACTTC.

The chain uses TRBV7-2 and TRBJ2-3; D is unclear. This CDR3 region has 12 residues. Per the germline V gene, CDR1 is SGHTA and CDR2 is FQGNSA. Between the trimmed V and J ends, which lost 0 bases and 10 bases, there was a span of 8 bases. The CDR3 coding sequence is TGTGCCAGCAGCTTAGCCCCAAAAGCGCAGTATTTT. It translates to CASSLAPKAQYF.

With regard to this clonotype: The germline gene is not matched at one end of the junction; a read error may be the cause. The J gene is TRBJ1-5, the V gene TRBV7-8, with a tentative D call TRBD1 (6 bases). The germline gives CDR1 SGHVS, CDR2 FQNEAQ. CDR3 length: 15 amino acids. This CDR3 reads CASSPQRGAHHPQHF. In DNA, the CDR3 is TGTGCCAGCAGCCCCCAACGGGGGGCCCATCACCCCCAGCATTTT.

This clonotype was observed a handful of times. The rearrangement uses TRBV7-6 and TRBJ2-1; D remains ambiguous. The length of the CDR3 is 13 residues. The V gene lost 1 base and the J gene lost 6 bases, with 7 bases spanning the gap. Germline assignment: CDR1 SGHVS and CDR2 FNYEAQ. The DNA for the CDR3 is TGTGCCAGCAGCTTAGTTGCGGCCAATGAGCAGTTCTTC. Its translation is CASSLVAANEQFF.

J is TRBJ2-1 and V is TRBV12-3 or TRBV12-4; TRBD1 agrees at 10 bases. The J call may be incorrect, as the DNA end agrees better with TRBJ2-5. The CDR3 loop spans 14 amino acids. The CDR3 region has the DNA TGTGCCAGCAGTAAGGGGGACAGGGGAGAGACCCAGTACTTC. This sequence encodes CASSKGDRGETQYF.

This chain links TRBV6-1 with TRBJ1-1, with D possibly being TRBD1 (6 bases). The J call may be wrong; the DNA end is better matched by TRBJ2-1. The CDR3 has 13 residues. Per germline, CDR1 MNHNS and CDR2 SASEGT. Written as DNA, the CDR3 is TGTGCCAGCAGTGGACAGGCCCAGGCTGAGCAGTTCTTC. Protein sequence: CASSGQAQAEQFF.

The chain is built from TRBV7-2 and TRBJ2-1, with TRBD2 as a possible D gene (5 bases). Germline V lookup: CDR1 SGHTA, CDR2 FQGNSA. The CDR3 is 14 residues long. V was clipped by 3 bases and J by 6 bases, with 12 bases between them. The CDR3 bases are TGTGCCAGCAGCTTTTTGATTAGCGTCAATGAGCAGTTCTTC. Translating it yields CASSFLISVNEQFF.

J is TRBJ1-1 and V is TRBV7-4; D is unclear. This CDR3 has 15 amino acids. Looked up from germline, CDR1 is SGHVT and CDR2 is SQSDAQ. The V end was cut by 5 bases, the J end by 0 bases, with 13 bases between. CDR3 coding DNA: TGTGCCAGCAGCACCTTTGACACAATGAACACTGAAGCTTTCTTT. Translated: CASSTFDTMNTEAFF.

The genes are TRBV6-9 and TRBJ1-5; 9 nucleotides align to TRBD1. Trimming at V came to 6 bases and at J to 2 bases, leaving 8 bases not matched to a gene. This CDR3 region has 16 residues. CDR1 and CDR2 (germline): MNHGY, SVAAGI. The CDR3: CASRMGQGRGNQPQHF. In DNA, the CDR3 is TGTGCCAGCAGGATGGGACAGGGACGTGGCAATCAGCCCCAGCATTTT.

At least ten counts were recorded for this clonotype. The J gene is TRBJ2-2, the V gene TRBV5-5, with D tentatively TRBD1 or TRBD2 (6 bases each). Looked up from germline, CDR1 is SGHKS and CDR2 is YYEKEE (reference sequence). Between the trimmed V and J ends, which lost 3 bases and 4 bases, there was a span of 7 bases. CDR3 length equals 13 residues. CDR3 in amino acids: CASSWGATGELFF. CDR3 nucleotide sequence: TGTGCCAGCAGCTGGGGGGCCACCGGGGAGCTGTTTTTT.

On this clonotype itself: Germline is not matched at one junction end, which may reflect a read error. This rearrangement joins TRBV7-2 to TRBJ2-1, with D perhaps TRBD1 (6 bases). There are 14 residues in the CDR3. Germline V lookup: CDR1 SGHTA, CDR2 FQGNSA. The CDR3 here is CASSSPGGWETQYF. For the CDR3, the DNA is TGTGCCAGCAGCTCCCCTGGGGGCTGGGAGACCCAGTACTTT.

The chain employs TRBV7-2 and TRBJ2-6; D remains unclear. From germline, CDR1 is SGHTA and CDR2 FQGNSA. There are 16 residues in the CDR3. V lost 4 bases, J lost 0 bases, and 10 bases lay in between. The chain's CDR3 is CASSSRASSGANVLTF. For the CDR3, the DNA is TGTGCCAGCAGCTCTCGGGCTTCCTCTGGGGCCAACGTCCTGACTTTC. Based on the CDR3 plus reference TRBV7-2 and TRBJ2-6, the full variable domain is GAGVSQSPSNKVTEKGKDVELRCDPISGHTALYWYRQSLGQGLEFLIYFQGNSAPDKSGLPSDRFSAERTGGSVSTLTIQRTQQEDSAVYLCASSSRASSGANVLTFGAGSRLTVL.

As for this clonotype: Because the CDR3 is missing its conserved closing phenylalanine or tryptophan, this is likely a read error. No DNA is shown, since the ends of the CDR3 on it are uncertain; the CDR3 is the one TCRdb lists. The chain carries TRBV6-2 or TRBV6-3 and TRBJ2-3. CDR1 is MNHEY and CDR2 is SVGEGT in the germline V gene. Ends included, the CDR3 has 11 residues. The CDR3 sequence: CASSNGDVQYL.

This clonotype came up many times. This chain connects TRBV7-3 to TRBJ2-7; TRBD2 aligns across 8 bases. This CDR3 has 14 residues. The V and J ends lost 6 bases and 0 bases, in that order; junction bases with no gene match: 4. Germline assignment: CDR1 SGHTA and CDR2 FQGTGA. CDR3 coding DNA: TGTGCCAGCAGACCCAGCGGGGGCTCCTACGAGCAGTACTTC. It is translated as CASRPSGGSYEQYF.